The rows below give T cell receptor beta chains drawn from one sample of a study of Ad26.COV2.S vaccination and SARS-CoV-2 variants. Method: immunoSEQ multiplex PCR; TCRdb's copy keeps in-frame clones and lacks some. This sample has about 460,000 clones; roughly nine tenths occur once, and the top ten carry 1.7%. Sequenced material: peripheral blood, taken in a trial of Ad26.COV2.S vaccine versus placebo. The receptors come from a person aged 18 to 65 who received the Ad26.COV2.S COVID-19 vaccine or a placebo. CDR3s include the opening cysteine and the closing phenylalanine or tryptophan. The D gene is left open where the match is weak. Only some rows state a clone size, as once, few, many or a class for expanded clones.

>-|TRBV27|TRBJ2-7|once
TGTGCCAGCAGTCGACCATTGGGAACTAGACTTGGCGAGCAGTACTTC
CASSRPLGTRLGEQYF
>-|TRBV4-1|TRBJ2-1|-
TGCGCCAGCAGCCAAGACCCTGGGGGCTCCTACAATGAGCAGTTCTTC
CASSQDPGGSYNEQFF
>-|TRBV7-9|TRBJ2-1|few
TGTGCCAGCAGCTTAGGCGCCCCTGAGCAGTTCTTC
CASSLGAPEQFF
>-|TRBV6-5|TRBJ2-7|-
TGTGCCAGCAGTTACTCCACAGCTCGGGTGAAGGATGAGCAGTACTTC
CASSYSTARVKDEQYF
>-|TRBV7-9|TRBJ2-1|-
TGTGCCAGCAGCGACACCACTATGGACGGATCCTACAATGAGCAGTTCTTC
CASSDTTMDGSYNEQFF
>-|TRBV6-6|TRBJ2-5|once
TGTGCCAGCAGTTTTGGCAGTGAGACCCAGTACTTC
CASSFGSETQYF
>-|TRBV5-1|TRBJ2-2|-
TGCGCCAGCAGCTTGGGACTAGCGAACACCGGGGAGCTGTTTTTT
CASSLGLANTGELFF
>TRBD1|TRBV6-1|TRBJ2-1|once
TGTGCCAGCAGCGGGACAGCCTCTTACAATGAGCAGTTCTTC
CASSGTASYNEQFF
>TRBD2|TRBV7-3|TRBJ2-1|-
TGTGCCAGCAGCCCGAATGTACTAGCGGGGAATGAGCAGTTCTTC
CASSPNVLAGNEQFF
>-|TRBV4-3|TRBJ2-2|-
TGCGCCAGCAGCCAAGAGGGGGGGCCTCGGACCGGGGAGCTGTTTTTT
CASSQEGGPRTGELFF
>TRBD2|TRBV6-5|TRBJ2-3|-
TGTGCCAGCGCGTCTAGCGGGAGAGGTACAGATACGCAGTATTTT
CASASSGRGTDTQYF
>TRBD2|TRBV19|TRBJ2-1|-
TGTGCCAGTAGTCCAATAGGACTAGCCTATGAGCAGTTCTTC
CASSPIGLAYEQFF
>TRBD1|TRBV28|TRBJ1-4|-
TGTGCCAGCAGGCGGACAGGGGTTGAAAAACTGTTTTTT
CASRRTGVEKLFF
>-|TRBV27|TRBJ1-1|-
TGTGCCAGCAGTTTCACAGGGAACACTGAAGCTTTCTTT
CASSFTGNTEAFF
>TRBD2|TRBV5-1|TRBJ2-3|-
TGCGCCAGCAGCTCCACTAGCGGGGTACCAGATACGCAGTATTTT
CASSSTSGVPDTQYF
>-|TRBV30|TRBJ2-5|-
TGTGCCTGGAGGAGAGGTAGCGGTTTCGTGGAGACCCAGTACTTC
CAWRRGSGFVETQYF
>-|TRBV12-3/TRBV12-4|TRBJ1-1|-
TGTGCCAGCAGTCCAGAAGGGTACACTGAAGCTTTCTTT
CASSPEGYTEAFF
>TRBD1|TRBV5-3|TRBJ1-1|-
TGTGCCAGAAGCTTGGGTGGACAGGGGGCGGGGACTGAAGCTTTCTTT
CARSLGGQGAGTEAFF
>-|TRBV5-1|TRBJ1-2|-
TGCGCCAGCAGCTTGGATACGGGGCCCGGGTTCTATGGCTACACCTTC
CASSLDTGPGFYGYTF
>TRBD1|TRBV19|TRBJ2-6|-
TGTGCCAGTAGTATATTAGGACAGGGCTCTGGGGCCAACGTCCTGACTTTC
CASSILGQGSGANVLTF
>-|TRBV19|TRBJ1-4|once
TGTGCCAGTAGAGATCGGGCGGGAGCTAATGAAAAACTGTTTTTT
CASRDRAGANEKLFF
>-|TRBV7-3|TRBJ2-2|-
TGTGCCAGCAGCTCGGGTGGGGCCGGGGAGCTGTTTTTT
CASSSGGAGELFF
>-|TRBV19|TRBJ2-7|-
TGTGCCAGTAGTACCTATCCTAGCGCAATCTCCTACGAGCAGTACTTC
CASSTYPSAISYEQYF
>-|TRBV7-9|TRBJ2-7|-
TGTGCCAGCAGCCCAAACCCCAGTTTCAGAAGCTCCTACGAGCAGTACTTC
CASSPNPSFRSSYEQYF
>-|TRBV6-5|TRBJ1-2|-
TGTGCCAGCAGGTTACAGGGAACTGGTGGCTACACCTTC
CASRLQGTGGYTF
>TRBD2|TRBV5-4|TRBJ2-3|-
TGTGCCAGCAGTCTAGCGGCAGATACGCAGTATTTT
CASSLAADTQYF
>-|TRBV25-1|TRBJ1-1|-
TGTGCCAGCAGTGCCGCACCCCCTGAAGCTTTCTTT
CASSAAPPEAFF
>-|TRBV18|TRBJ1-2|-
TGTGCCAGCTCACCATATTCTCAGGGACAAGGCTATGGCTACACCTTC
CASSPYSQGQGYGYTF
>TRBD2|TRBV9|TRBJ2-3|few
TGTGCCAGCAGTTCCGTAGGACTAGCGGGCGTCACAGATACGCAGTATTTT
CASSSVGLAGVTDTQYF
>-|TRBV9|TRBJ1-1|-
TGTGCCAGCAGCGTCGAGCAGGGTTTGAGCACTGAAGCTTTCTTT
CASSVEQGLSTEAFF
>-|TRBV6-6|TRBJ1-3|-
TGTGCCAGCAGTCGAGGGACCGGGCCCCTTGCTGGAAACACCATATATTTT
CASSRGTGPLAGNTIYF
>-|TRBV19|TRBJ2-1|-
TGTGCCAGTAGTATAGATCGTAGCGGCACATACAATGAGCAGTTCTTC
CASSIDRSGTYNEQFF
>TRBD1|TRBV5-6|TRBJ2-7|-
TGTGCCAGCAGCCCAAGGCGGACAGGGCCCTACGAGCAGTACTTC
CASSPRRTGPYEQYF
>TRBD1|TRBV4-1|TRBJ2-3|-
TGCGCCAGCAGCCCCCGGGACAGGGGTACAGATACGCAGTATTTT
CASSPRDRGTDTQYF
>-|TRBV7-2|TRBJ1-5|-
TGTGCCAGCAGCTACAGGGCACATCAGCCCCAGCATTTT
CASSYRAHQPQHF
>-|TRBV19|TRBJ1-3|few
TGTGCCAGTAGTAGAACCTCCGGAAACACCATATATTTT
CASSRTSGNTIYF
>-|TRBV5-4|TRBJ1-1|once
TGTGCCAGCAGCTTCAGACACCAGAACACTGAAGCTTTCTTT
CASSFRHQNTEAFF
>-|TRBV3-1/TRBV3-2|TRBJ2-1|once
TGTGCCAGCAGTCGGGGGAGTTTGGAGTTCTTC
CASSRGSLEFF
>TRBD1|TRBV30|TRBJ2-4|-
TGTGCCTGGAGTAGTGACAGGGGGAGAAAAGCCAAAAACATTCAGTACTTC
CAWSSDRGRKAKNIQYF
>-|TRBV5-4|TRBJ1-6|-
TGTGCCAGCAGCTTGGCCGGCGGGGGCCATAATTCACCCCTCCACTTT
CASSLAGGGHNSPLHF
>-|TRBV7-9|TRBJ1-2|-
TGTGCCAGCAGCTTTATGACAGACTATGGCTACACCTTC
CASSFMTDYGYTF
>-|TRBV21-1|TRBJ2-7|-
TGTGCCAGCAGCAAAGTCAAACTAATCTACGAGCAGTACTTC
CASSKVKLIYEQYF
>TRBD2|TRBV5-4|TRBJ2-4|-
TGTGCCAGCAGCCCCGATCGGGAGGCCCTAAACATTCAGTACTTC
CASSPDREALNIQYF
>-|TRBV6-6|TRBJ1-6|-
TGTGCCAGCAGTTACCAGGACAAGAATTCACCCCTCCACTTT
CASSYQDKNSPLHF
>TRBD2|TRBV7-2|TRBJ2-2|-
TGTGCCAGCAGCTTAGTCGGGGGGGCCGGGGAGCTGTTTTTT
CASSLVGGAGELFF
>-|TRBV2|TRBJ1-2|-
TGTGCCAGCAGTGAGGACGGCTATGGCTACACCTTC
CASSEDGYGYTF
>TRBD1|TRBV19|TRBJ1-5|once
TGTGCCAGTAGTGTCATCGGGACAGGGAGGGTTCAGCCCCAGCATTTT
CASSVIGTGRVQPQHF
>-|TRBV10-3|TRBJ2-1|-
TGTGCCATCAGTGATTTGGGGGATGAGCAGTTCTTC
CAISDLGDEQFF
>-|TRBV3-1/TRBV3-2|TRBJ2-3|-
TGTGCCAGCAGCCTCCAGACTGGCACAGATACGCAGTATTTT
CASSLQTGTDTQYF
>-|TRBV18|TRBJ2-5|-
TGTGCCAGCTCACCGTGGCAGCAAGAGACCCAGTACTTC
CASSPWQQETQYF
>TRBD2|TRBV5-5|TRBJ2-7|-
TGTGCCAGCAGCTTGGTGGCGGGGGCCTACGAGCAGTACTTC
CASSLVAGAYEQYF
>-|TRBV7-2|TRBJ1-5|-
TGTGCCAGCAGCTTAGTTAGTCAGCCCCAGCATTTT
CASSLVSQPQHF
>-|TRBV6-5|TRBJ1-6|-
TGTGCCAGCGGGGGACAAAATTCACCCCTCCACTTT
CASGGQNSPLHF
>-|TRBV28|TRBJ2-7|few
TGTGCCAGCAGTTCCCTCTGGCCGGGAGTAGGGTACGAGCAGTACTTC
CASSSLWPGVGYEQYF
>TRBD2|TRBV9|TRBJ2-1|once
TGTGCCAGCAGCGTAGAGCTGGCGGGGGGCTACAATGAGCAGTTCTTC
CASSVELAGGYNEQFF
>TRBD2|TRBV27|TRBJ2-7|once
TGTGCCAGCAGTTTAGAAAGACCTACTAGCGGGAGGGTCGAGCAGTACTTC
CASSLERPTSGRVEQYF
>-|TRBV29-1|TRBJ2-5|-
TGCAGCGTTGAGCCCGGGAGACAAGAGACCCAGTACTTC
CSVEPGRQETQYF
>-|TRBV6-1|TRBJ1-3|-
TGTGCCAGCAGTGAAGCGCCTTGGAGGGTTGGAAACACCATATATTTT
CASSEAPWRVGNTIYF
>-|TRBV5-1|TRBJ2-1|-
TGCGCCAGCAGCTTGATGTCCCAACGGTCCTACAATGAGCAGTTCTTC
CASSLMSQRSYNEQFF
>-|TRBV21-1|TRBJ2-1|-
TGTGCCAGCAGCAAAGATCGGGACAACCCAAACAATGAGCAGTTCTTC
CASSKDRDNPNNEQFF